This is a list of T cell receptor beta chains from one sample in a study of a mutant IDH1 vaccine in newly diagnosed glioma. Assay used: immunoSEQ multiplex PCR; TCRdb lists only in-frame clones, some missing. This table has roughly 35,000 clones, about 85% appearing once. The sample consisted of PBMCs, taken from a glioma patient treated with radiotherapy, temozolomide or both. The receptor source for this set is a woman aged 40 to 55 with glioma. Both conserved end residues are part of each CDR3. The order of the fields is D gene, J gene, clone size, V gene, CDR3 protein, CDR3 DNA. The D gene is left open where the match is weak. For some rows the clone size is stated as once, few or many, or as a class when expanded; others skip it.

>.|TRBJ1-3|.|TRBV5-6
CASSFGGGGNTIYF
TGTGCCAGCAGCTTCGGGGGAGGTGGAAACACCATATATTTT
>TRBD2|TRBJ2-2|.|TRBV25-1
CASSDSRLAGNTGELFF
TGTGCCAGCAGTGATTCTCGACTAGCGGGGAACACCGGGGAGCTGTTTTTT
>.|TRBJ2-1|.|TRBV10-3
CAISEGRVERKAYNEQFF
TGTGCCATCAGTGAGGGTAGGGTGGAGCGCAAGGCCTACAATGAGCAGTTCTTC
>.|TRBJ2-7|.|TRBV27
CASSPWTASYEQYF
TGTGCCAGCAGTCCTTGGACAGCCTCCTACGAGCAGTACTTC
>TRBD1|TRBJ2-5|.|TRBV2
CASERDREETQYF
TGTGCCAGCGAACGGGACAGGGAAGAGACCCAGTACTTC
>.|TRBJ1-2|.|TRBV6-1
CASSESRPNYGYTF
TGTGCCAGCAGTGAAAGCAGGCCAAACTATGGCTACACCTTC
>.|TRBJ2-3|.|TRBV5-1
CASSRQPLGGGTDTQYF
TGCGCCAGCAGCCGCCAGCCCTTGGGGGGAGGCACAGATACGCAGTATTTT
>TRBD1|TRBJ2-7|.|TRBV6-1
CATYRGPGDEQYF
TGTGCCACGTACAGGGGGCCTGGTGACGAGCAGTACTTC
>TRBD1|TRBJ1-2|.|TRBV27
CASGPTGNYGYTF
TGTGCCAGCGGACCGACAGGGAACTATGGCTACACCTTC
>.|TRBJ1-1|once|TRBV10-1
CASSSGRESTEAFF
TGCGCCAGCAGTAGTGGCAGGGAGAGCACTGAAGCTTTCTTT
>.|TRBJ1-1|.|TRBV7-6
CASSAELNTEAFF
TGTGCCAGCAGTGCCGAGTTGAACACTGAAGCTTTCTTT
>.|TRBJ1-2|.|TRBV30
CAWSEAATGGYTF
TGTGCCTGGAGTGAGGCAGCCACCGGGGGCTACACCTTC
>.|TRBJ2-2|.|TRBV30
CACLATGELFF
TGTGCCTGTCTAGCCACCGGGGAGCTGTTTTTT
>TRBD1|TRBJ1-1|.|TRBV5-1
CASTSGTGGTEAFF
TGCGCCAGCACGTCAGGGACAGGGGGCACTGAAGCTTTCTTT
>TRBD2|TRBJ2-7|.|TRBV7-9
CASSLKMGASGTYEQYF
TGTGCCAGCAGCTTAAAAATGGGGGCTAGCGGGACCTACGAGCAGTACTTC
>.|TRBJ1-4|.|TRBV7-9
CASSEHRESNEKLFF
TGTGCCAGCAGCGAGCACAGGGAATCTAATGAAAAACTGTTTTTT
>.|TRBJ2-7|.|TRBV7-2
CASSFGSSREQYF
TGTGCCAGCAGCTTCGGTTCTTCTCGGGAGCAGTACTTC
>.|TRBJ1-1|.|TRBV29-1
CSVYGALNTEAFF
TGCAGCGTTTATGGGGCCCTGAACACTGAAGCTTTCTTT
>.|TRBJ1-2|.|TRBV25-1
CASNAGNYGYTF
TGTGCCAGCAACGCAGGGAACTATGGCTACACCTTC
>.|TRBJ2-5|few|TRBV7-8
CASSLAAETQYF
TGTGCCAGCAGCTTAGCGGCTGAGACCCAGTACTTC
>TRBD2|TRBJ2-1|few|TRBV6-5
CASSYSASGGYNEQFF
TGTGCCAGCAGTTACTCTGCTAGCGGAGGCTACAATGAGCAGTTCTTC
>TRBD2|TRBJ2-2|.|TRBV28
CASSFRRLADPRRGELFF
TGTGCCAGCAGTTTCAGAAGACTAGCGGACCCCCGTAGGGGGGAGCTGTTTTTT
>TRBD2|TRBJ2-7|.|TRBV5-1
CASSLGLGSYEQYF
TGCGCCAGCAGCTTAGGACTAGGTTCCTACGAGCAGTACTTC
>.|TRBJ2-2|.|TRBV29-1
CSVGYDFDTGELFF
TGCAGCGTTGGCTACGATTTCGACACCGGGGAGCTGTTTTTT
>TRBD1|TRBJ1-1|.|TRBV5-5
CASSYSSTGSATEAFF
TGTGCCAGCAGCTACTCCTCGACAGGGTCGGCCACTGAAGCTTTCTTT
>.|TRBJ2-4|.|TRBV6-1
CASSEVEVAKNIQYF
TGTGCCAGCAGTGAAGTTGAAGTTGCCAAAAACATTCAGTACTTC
>.|TRBJ2-3|.|TRBV29-1
CSVEDIPGSGPAGDTQYF
TGCAGCGTTGAAGATATCCCCGGAAGCGGACCCGCGGGAGATACGCAGTATTTT
>TRBD1|TRBJ2-7|.|TRBV2
CASRTGLEQYF
TGTGCCAGCCGGACAGGGCTCGAGCAGTACTTC
>TRBD1|TRBJ1-2|.|TRBV6-4
CASSDPRDPGQQGLWSYTF
TGTGCCAGCAGTGACCCGAGGGATCCGGGACAGCAGGGACTATGGAGCTACACCTTC